This TCR beta chain was retrieved from a study of technical replicates of blood from a few donors. The method was immunoSEQ multiplex PCR; TCRdb's version includes in-frame clones alone and lacks a portion of them. The table shows some 87,000 clones, with roughly 93% occurring only once. This clone has just one count. The CDR3 length is 12 residues. V was pared by 6 bases and J by 4 bases, with 12 bases between. CDR1 is SQVTM and CDR2 is ANQGSEA in the germline V gene. The sequenced sample consisted of T cells isolated from PBMCs. The genes are TRBV29-1 and TRBJ1-1; D gene unclear. This TCR was sampled from a human donor in good health. The CDR3 region is CSVRAVGTEAFF. The CDR3, as DNA: TGCAGCGTGAGGGCCGTCGGCACTGAAGCTTTCTTT.